The clone carrying this T cell receptor beta chain was detected a few times. MiXCR, run by TCRdb on the 5' RACE reads, gives a single entry per CDR3 protein. This sample has nearly 300,000 distinct CDR3 sequences, with approximately 10% found just once. The record originates from a study of T cells after yellow fever vaccination. V gave up 5 bases and J gave up 1 base, with 15 bases separating them. CDR3 size: 15 residues. The gene calls are TRBV12-3 or TRBV12-4 and TRBJ2-7, with D maybe TRBD2 (5 bases). Sequenced here: CD4+ T cells sorted from PBMCs, sampled 5 days after the yellow fever booster vaccination. The sequence was collected from a man between 18 and 29 years old who received the YFV17D yellow fever vaccine. In nucleotides, the CDR3 is TGTGCCAGCAGTCCTGGAGGAGGCTATTCCTACGAGCAGTACTTC. Its protein product is CASSPGGGYSYEQYF.